The 27 T cell receptor beta chains presented below share a single source sample, sequenced in a study of stem cell transplantation in POMP-related autoinflammatory disease. The study's findings and limits: Patients with PRAID showed a restricted number of unique TRB V-J gene pairings. In patients with PRAID, every analyzed T-cell subset tended to show lower diversity and higher clonality.

Only in-frame clones appear in the TCRdb table, and some are missing; sequencing was by immunoSEQ multiplex PCR. The table includes thousands of clones, roughly nine tenths detected once. No antigen has been identified for these receptors. Sequencing used CD8+ T cells from PBMCs, obtained before stem cell transplantation. The receptors were gathered from a human donor with POMP-related autoinflammation and immune dysregulation (PRAID).

As to this clone: One end of the junction does not line up with germline, which may come from a read error. V and J are TRBV7-7 and TRBJ2-7; either TRBD1 or TRBD2 may fit D (7 bases each). CDR1 SSHAT and CDR2 FNYEAQ come from the germline V gene (reference sequence). This CDR3 contains 13 residues. The CDR3 sequence is CASSLARGGEQYF. As DNA, the CDR3 is TGTGCTAGCAGCTTGGCCAGGGGGGGCGAGCAGTACTTC.

The chain carries TRBV7-6 and TRBJ1-4, with D possibly TRBD1 on 5 matching bases. The ends were cut back, 4 bases at V and 4 bases at J, with 13 bases in the middle. The CDR3 contains 15 residues. Germline CDR1 reads SGHVS; CDR2 reads FNYEAQ. The CDR3 coding sequence is TGTGCCAGCAGCTACCGGGACGGTATTAATGAAAAACTGTTTTTT. Protein sequence: CASSYRDGINEKLFF.

The gene calls are TRBV4-1 and TRBJ1-1; D call uncertain. CDR3 length: 17 amino acids. V was pared by 2 bases and J by 3 bases, with 19 bases between. The germline CDR1 and CDR2 sequences are MGHRA and YSYEKL. The CDR3 region is CASSQILGDGVYTEAFF. CDR3 in DNA: TGCGCCAGCAGCCAAATTTTGGGAGACGGGGTCTACACTGAAGCTTTCTTT.

The table lists this clone with a few counts. The rearrangement joins TRBV6-5 to TRBJ1-5; D unresolved. Germline assignment: CDR1 MNHEY and CDR2 SVGAGI. The CDR3 is made up of 13 amino acids. V was clipped by 4 bases and J by 7 bases, with 11 bases between them. In DNA, the CDR3 is TGTGCCAGCAGTTTTGGGGTTGGGCAGCCCCAGCATTTT. This gives the protein CASSFGVGQPQHF.

This clone was observed a single time. This rearrangement joins TRBV11-3 to TRBJ2-7, with 10 bases identical to TRBD1. CDR1 and CDR2 from the germline V gene are SGHNT and YENEEA. The CDR3 length is 15 residues. V lost 5 bases and J lost 1; bases outside the gene matches: 5. The DNA of the CDR3 is TGTGCCAGCAGCCGCGGGACAGGGGCGTCCTACGAGCAGTACTTC. Its translation is CASSRGTGASYEQYF.

The genes are TRBV13 and TRBJ2-7, with 9 bases matching TRBD1. Germline CDR1 and CDR2: PRHDT and FYEKMQ (reference sequence). Trimming at V came to 2 bases and at J to 4 bases, leaving 6 bases not matched to a gene. This CDR3 has 15 amino acids. The CDR3 region is CASSLTGQGIYEQYF. In nucleotides, the CDR3 is TGTGCCAGCAGCTTAACCGGACAGGGGATTTACGAGCAGTACTTC.

J is TRBJ2-2 and V is TRBV15; 7 bases line up with TRBD1. The V segment lost 4 bases and the J segment 7 bases; nucleotides outside the gene matches: 6. The CDR3 is made up of 14 amino acids. CDR1 LNHNV and CDR2 YYDKDF come from the germline V gene (reference sequence). The CDR3 sequence is CATSTRQGIGELFF. The DNA of the CDR3 is TGTGCCACCAGCACCCGACAGGGAATCGGGGAGCTGTTTTTT.

The chain has TRBV6-5 and TRBJ2-5; 13 positions agree with TRBD2. V lost 6 bases and J lost 2; bases outside the gene matches: 3. The CDR3 loop spans 15 amino acids. Germline values: CDR1 MNHEY, CDR2 SVGAGI. The CDR3 loop is CASRTTSGGQETQYF. The CDR3 coding sequence is TGTGCCAGCAGAACGACTAGCGGGGGGCAAGAGACCCAGTACTTC.

The chain has TRBV2 and TRBJ2-2, with 12 bases identical to TRBD2. V was clipped by 6 bases and J by 4 bases; unmatched bases: 3. The CDR3 length is 15 residues. CDR1 is SNHLY, CDR2 FYNNEI, per germline. DNA for the CDR3: TGTGCCAGCAGACCACTAGCGGGAGGCACCGGGGAGCTGTTTTTT. It encodes CASRPLAGGTGELFF.

V is TRBV5-4 and J is TRBJ1-5; D is uncertain. Per the germline V gene, CDR1 is SGHNT and CDR2 is YYREEE (reference sequence). This CDR3 has 14 amino acids. Trimming removed 4 bases from V and 0 bases from J, with 8 bases in between. CDR3 nucleotide sequence: TGTGCCAGCAGCACCGACGGTAGCAATCAGCCCCAGCATTTT. Translating gives CASSTDGSNQPQHF.

This clone was recorded once. V gene TRBV19 combines with J gene TRBJ1-1, with 7 nucleotides matching TRBD1. CDR1 and CDR2 from the germline V gene are LNHDA and SQIVND (reference sequence). J gave up 3 bases and V 6 bases, and 10 bases lay outside the gene matches. CDR3 length equals 15 residues. CDR3 protein: CASRTYRGADTEAFF. CDR3 nucleotides: TGTGCCAGTAGGACCTACAGGGGCGCGGACACTGAAGCTTTCTTT.

The V gene is TRBV10-1, the J gene TRBJ1-1, with D maybe TRBD1 (5 bases). The CDR3 loop spans 13 amino acids. V lost 0 bases and J lost 10, with 12 bases in between. Germline CDR1 reads WNHNN; CDR2 reads SYGVQD (reference sequence). CDR3: CASSESKGDPAFF. Here the CDR3 DNA reads TGCGCCAGCAGTGAGTCGAAAGGGGATCCAGCTTTCTTT.

This sequence joins TRBV7-2 and TRBJ1-3; TRBD1 might be the D (5 bases). The CDR3 length is 16 residues. CDR1 is SGHTA and CDR2 is FQGNSA in the germline V gene. Between the trimmed V and J ends, which lost 1 base and 0 bases, there was a span of 10 bases. The CDR3 region is CASSLVGLNSGNTIYF. The CDR3 region has the DNA TGTGCCAGCAGCTTAGTGGGACTTAACTCTGGAAACACCATATATTTT. Full variable domain (missing parts from reference TRBV7-2 and TRBJ1-3): GAGVSQSPSNKVTEKGKDVELRCDPISGHTALYWYRQSLGQGLEFLIYFQGNSAPDKSGLPSDRFSAERTGGSVSTLTIQRTQQEDSAVYLCASSLVGLNSGNTIYFGEGSWLTVV.

V usage is TRBV15 and J usage is TRBJ2-5; the D gene is possibly TRBD2 (7 bases). The CDR3 has 15 residues. The germline gives CDR1 LNHNV, CDR2 YYDKDF (reference sequence). The ends were cut back, 3 bases at V and 5 bases at J, with 16 bases in the middle. CDR3 sequence reads: CATSSARGLGETQYF. For the CDR3, the DNA is TGTGCCACCAGCAGCGCGCGGGGGCTGGGGGAGACCCAGTACTTC.

This clone was seen just once. The chain joins TRBV9 to TRBJ2-7, with 10 bases identical to TRBD2. The CDR3 runs 16 residues. V was pared by 4 bases and J by 0 bases, with 7 bases of the junction left unmatched. Germline values: CDR1 SGDLS, CDR2 YYNGEE. In nucleotides, the CDR3 is TGTGCCAGCAGCACCTCTAGCGGGAGCCTCTCCTACGAGCAGTACTTC. This codes for CASSTSSGSLSYEQYF.

The V and J genes are TRBV5-1 and TRBJ2-1; unclear D gene. Trimming cost V 2 bases and J 7 bases, with 7 bases left between them. This CDR3 spans 12 amino acids. CDR1 is SGHRS and CDR2 is YFSETQ in the germline V gene. The CDR3 region has the DNA TGCGCCAGCAGCTTCGGCGGTAATGAGCAGTTCTTC. Amino acid sequence: CASSFGGNEQFF.

The V gene is TRBV11-2, the J gene TRBJ2-7; possibly TRBD2 for D (6 bases). The CDR3 contains 15 residues. V lost 6 bases and J 0 bases, leaving 15 bases between the germline ends. Germline CDR1 reads SGHAT; CDR2 reads FQNNGV. CDR3 protein: CASRDASVYSYEQYF. CDR3 nucleotides: TGTGCCAGCAGAGACGCTAGCGTTTACTCCTACGAGCAGTACTTC. Combining the CDR3 with reference TRBV11-2 and TRBJ2-7 gives the whole variable domain EAGVAQSPRYKIIEKRQSVAFWCNPISGHATLYWYQQILGQGPKLLIQFQNNGVVDDSQLPKDRFSAERLKGVDSTLKIQPAKLEDSAVYLCASRDASVYSYEQYFGPGTRLTVT.

The V gene is TRBV30, the J gene TRBJ2-7; D is perhaps TRBD1 (8 bases). The V end was cut by 0 bases, the J end by 3 bases, with 12 bases between. Germline V gene data show CDR1 as GTSNPN and CDR2 as SVGIG (reference sequence). This CDR3 has 14 amino acids. In nucleotides, the CDR3 is TGTGCCTGGAGTGTACAGGGGGGGGACTACGAGCAGTACTTC. Translating it yields CAWSVQGGDYEQYF.

The chain employs TRBV7-9 and TRBJ1-1; D perhaps matches TRBD1 (5 bases). This CDR3 is built from 15 residues. Per the germline V gene, CDR1 is SEHNR and CDR2 is FQNEAQ (reference sequence). V was pared by 4 bases and J by 6 bases, with 18 bases between. The CDR3 region is CASSSIKNQGSEAFF. DNA of the CDR3: TGTGCCAGCAGCTCCATTAAGAATCAGGGATCTGAAGCTTTCTTT. Full variable domain (remainder filled in from reference TRBV7-9 and TRBJ1-1): DTGVSQNPRHKITKRGQNVTFRCDPISEHNRLYWYRQTLGQGPEFLTYFQNEAQLEKSRLLSDRFSAERPKGSFSTLEIQRTEQGDSAMYLCASSSIKNQGSEAFFGQGTRLTVV.

The rearrangement uses TRBV11-2 and TRBJ1-2; 7 bases line up with TRBD1. V lost 0 bases to trimming and J lost 6 bases; unmatched junction nucleotides: 4. Germline CDR1 is SGHAT and CDR2 is FQNNGV. The CDR3 consists of 14 residues. The CDR3 protein is CASSLDNRGDGYTF. CDR3 sequence (DNA): TGTGCCAGCAGCTTAGACAACAGGGGAGATGGCTACACCTTC.

This chain connects TRBV28 to TRBJ1-4; D remains unclear. The V end was cut by 2 bases, the J end by 4 bases, with 8 bases between. The CDR3 runs to 14 residues. The germline gives CDR1 MDHEN, CDR2 SYDVKM. In DNA, the CDR3 is TGTGCCAGCAGTTTAGAGCGGGGTAATGAAAAACTGTTTTTT. This sequence encodes CASSLERGNEKLFF. Using reference TRBV28 and TRBJ1-4 for the parts outside the CDR3, the full variable domain is DVKVTQSSRYLVKRTGEKVFLECVQDMDHENMFWYRQDPGLGLRLIYFSYDVKMKEKGDIPEGYSVSREKKERFSLILESASTNQTSMYLCASSLERGNEKLFFGSGTQLSVL.

The chain couples TRBV9 to TRBJ2-4, with D perhaps TRBD1 (6 bases). This CDR3 has 15 amino acids. Germline CDR1 is SGDLS and CDR2 is YYNGEE. The V and J ends lost 4 bases and 1 base respectively, with 12 bases between them. CDR3 in DNA: TGTGCCAGCAGCCCGACCACAGGGGCCAAAAACATTCAGTACTTC. It is translated as CASSPTTGAKNIQYF. Full variable domain (missing parts from reference TRBV9 and TRBJ2-4): DSGVTQTPKHLITATGQRVTLRCSPRSGDLSVYWYQQSLDQGLQFLIQYYNGEERAKGNILERFSAQQFPDLHSELNLSSLELGDSALYFCASSPTTGAKNIQYFGAGTRLSVL.

This chain links TRBV29-1 with TRBJ2-3; no firm D call. CDR3 length equals 12 residues. Germline loops: CDR1 SQVTM, CDR2 ANQGSEA. Trimming took 6 bases from V and 0 from J, leaving 7 bases between them. The CDR3 sequence is CSVGGSTDTQYF. The DNA of the CDR3 is TGCAGCGTGGGCGGTAGCACAGATACGCAGTATTTT.

This sequence joins TRBV23-1 and TRBJ1-4, with TRBD1 as a possible D gene (6 bases). TRBV23-1 belongs to the ORF category, with a function that is uncertain. V lost 1 base and J lost 5, with 17 bases in between. The CDR3 is made up of 17 amino acids. This CDR3 reads CASSQFLGQGLNEKLFF. For the CDR3, the DNA is TGCGCCAGCAGTCAATTCCTCGGGCAGGGGCTGAATGAAAAACTGTTTTTT.

About this clone itself: At one boundary the junction diverges from the germline segment, which might be a read error. The chain carries TRBV7-8 and TRBJ2-3; D uncertain. Germline V gene data show CDR1 as SGHVS and CDR2 as FQNEAQ. The CDR3 is made up of 10 amino acids. CDR3 sequence: CASSPLVHTF. The CDR3 DNA sequence: TGTGCCAGCAGCCCCCTAGTTCACACGTTT.

The chain combines TRBV2 with TRBJ2-7, with D perhaps TRBD1 or TRBD2 (7 bases each). The CDR3 is 16 amino acids. V was pared by 6 bases and J by 2 bases, with 20 bases between. The germline gives CDR1 SNHLY, CDR2 FYNNEI. As DNA, the CDR3 is TGTGCCAGCAGCCCCGGGGAGGGACAGCTGACCTACGAGCAGTACTTC. This translates into CASSPGEGQLTYEQYF. The whole variable domain, filled in from reference TRBV2 and TRBJ2-7, reads EPEVTQTPSHQVTQMGQEVILRCVPISNHLYFYWYRQILGQKVEFLVSFYNNEISEKSEIFDDQFSVERPDGSNFTLKIRSTKLEDSAMYFCASSPGEGQLTYEQYFGPGTRLTVT.

The rearrangement joins TRBV4-1 to TRBJ2-4; D is perhaps TRBD1 (5 bases). This CDR3 is 15 amino acids long. The germline gives CDR1 MGHRA, CDR2 YSYEKL. The V end was cut by 5 bases, the J end by 0 bases, with 11 bases between. The CDR3 here is CASSWGLLAKNIQYF. DNA of the CDR3: TGCGCCAGCAGCTGGGGCCTCCTAGCCAAAAACATTCAGTACTTC.